This T cell receptor beta chain was observed in a study of T-cell memory formation after mild COVID-19. This clonotype occurred a few times. Looked up from germline, CDR1 is SGHTA and CDR2 is FQGNSA. Trimming shortened V by 5 bases and J by 7 bases, and 8 bases separated the two germline ends. The CDR3 spans 11 residues. TCRdb ran MiXCR on the 5' RACE reads and lists one entry per CDR3 protein. The repertoire holds some 250,000 distinct CDR3 sequences, with roughly 9.4% as singletons. This clonotype was sampled from a man younger than 30 who had mild COVID-19 (a few samples of this study predate the infection). Cell type and time point are not known. J is TRBJ2-5 and V is TRBV7-2; D not resolved. Sequencing was carried out using PBMCs or a T cell subset sorted from them (not recorded which). The CDR3: CASSAPATQYF. CDR3 DNA: TGTGCCAGCAGCGCCCCCGCGACCCAGTACTTC.